The 23 T cell receptor beta chains reported below all come from one sample, sequenced in a study of a mutant IDH1 vaccine in newly diagnosed glioma. Their antigen targets remain unknown. Time point meaning: week 23, last vaccination. Vaccination used 300 ug of mutant IDH1 20-mer peptide per dose, with topical imiquimod. Measured with immunoSEQ multiplex PCR; TCRdb has only the in-frame clones, and not every one. The table lists roughly 40,000 clones, 91% of them singletons, with roughly 3.9% in the top ten. Sequences were derived from PBMCs, sampled from a glioma patient whose treatment included an IDH1 peptide vaccine. The receptors were sampled from a man in his forties or fifties with glioma.

V and J are TRBV15 and TRBJ2-5, with D unresolved. CDR3 length: 19 amino acids. Per the germline V gene, CDR1 is LNHNV and CDR2 is YYDKDF (reference sequence). Trimming removed 2 bases from V and 4 bases from J, with 26 bases in between. CDR3 nucleotides: TGTGCCACCAGCAGACTGCCGCCCCGTGGGGTGGCCCCGGGAGAGACCCAGTACTTC. Translating it yields CATSRLPPRGVAPGETQYF. The variable domain in full, completed from reference TRBV15 and TRBJ2-5, reads DAMVIQNPRYQVTQFGKPVTLSCSQTLNHNVMYWYQQKSSQAPKLLFHYYDKDFNNEADTPDNFQSRRPNTSFCFLDIRSPGLGDTAMYLCATSRLPPRGVAPGETQYFGPGTRLLVL.

To note about this clone: Mismatch with germline at one junction end may stem from a read error. The chain combines TRBV30 with TRBJ2-5; TRBD1 or TRBD2 may be the D gene (6 bases each). The CDR3 sequence is 16 residues long. The germline V gene encodes CDR1 GTSNPN and CDR2 SVGIG (reference sequence). The CDR3 here is CAGRQTFGTLRETQYF. The CDR3 DNA is TGTGCCGGGAGGCAAACTTTCGGGACACTTCGAGAGACCCAGTACTTC.

V is TRBV4-3 and J is TRBJ1-2; 7 bases map to TRBD1. The CDR3 totals 14 residues. Germline V gene sequence: CDR1 LGHNA, CDR2 YSLEER. V dropped 3 bases and J dropped 4; count of bases not matched to a gene: 5. CDR3 in amino acids: CASSQTRDSYGYTF. DNA of the CDR3: TGCGCCAGCAGCCAGACACGGGACAGCTATGGCTACACCTTC.

The count of this clone is one. This CDR3 is CASSIPGSKQPQHF. As DNA, the CDR3 is TGTGCCAGTAGTATACCGGGGTCAAAACAGCCCCAGCATTTT. The rearrangement links TRBV19 to TRBJ1-5, with D hard to call. There are 14 residues in the CDR3. Germline V lookup: CDR1 LNHDA, CDR2 SQIVND (reference sequence). V dropped 2 bases and J dropped 7 bases, with 12 bases sitting between them.

The chain recombines TRBV14 with TRBJ2-3, with 8 bases lining up with TRBD2. The junction had 10 bases not matched to a gene; V was cut back by 4 bases and J by 7 bases. CDR3 length equals 15 residues. CDR1 and CDR2 (germline): SGHDN, FVKESK. The CDR3 DNA sequence: TGTGCCAGCAGCCCTCGACTAGCGAATTCGAATACGCAGTATTTT. It specifies CASSPRLANSNTQYF.

V gene TRBV5-1 combines with J gene TRBJ2-1, with 11 bases lining up with TRBD2. This CDR3 has 15 amino acids. Looked up from germline, CDR1 is SGHRS and CDR2 is YFSETQ. J was trimmed by 2 bases and V by 5 bases; bases with no gene match: 3. This CDR3 is CASRRLAGTYNEQFF. CDR3 in DNA: TGCGCCAGCAGGCGACTAGCGGGGACCTACAATGAGCAGTTCTTC.

The chain recombines TRBV9 with TRBJ2-1, with 7 bases matching TRBD1. Trimming took 3 bases from V and 2 from J; bases not matched to a gene: 8. Germline lookup yields CDR1 SGDLS and CDR2 YYNGEE. The CDR3 totals 16 residues. The CDR3 sequence is CASSARKGAAYNEQFF. For the CDR3, the DNA is TGTGCCAGCAGCGCGAGGAAGGGGGCCGCCTACAATGAGCAGTTCTTC.

The chain joins TRBV11-2 to TRBJ2-7; possible D gene TRBD1, 5 bases. The germline V gene has CDR1 SGHAT and CDR2 FQNNGV. The CDR3 spans 14 residues. Trimming stripped 6 bases from V and 2 bases from J, with 14 bases between. The CDR3: CASSWSQGPYEQYF. The CDR3 bases are TGTGCCAGCAGTTGGTCGCAGGGTCCCTACGAGCAGTACTTC.

The chain carries TRBV5-1 and TRBJ2-7; 8 bases fit TRBD1. CDR3 length: 15 residues. The V gene end was trimmed by 1 base and the J gene end by 1 base; junction bases not matched to a gene: 4. CDR1 is SGHRS, CDR2 YFSETQ, per germline. The CDR3 loop reads CASSLQGARSYEQYF. CDR3 nucleotide sequence: TGCGCCAGCAGCTTGCAGGGGGCGAGATCCTACGAGCAGTACTTC.

This sequence joins TRBV7-2 and TRBJ2-3; D call uncertain. Between the trimmed V and J ends, which lost 0 bases and 5 bases, there was a span of 3 bases. The germline V gene encodes CDR1 SGHTA and CDR2 FQGNSA. CDR3 length: 12 residues. CDR3 loop: CASSLARDTQYF. DNA for the CDR3: TGTGCCAGCAGCTTAGCGAGAGATACGCAGTATTTT.

V usage is TRBV10-3 and J usage is TRBJ2-7, with TRBD2 as a possible D gene (6 bases). Per germline, CDR1 ENHRY and CDR2 SYGVKD. This CDR3 has 14 amino acids. Trimming stripped 6 bases from V and 3 bases from J, with 15 bases between. The CDR3 sequence is CAIRSGDSDYEQYF. CDR3 nucleotides: TGTGCCATCAGGTCCGGGGACTCTGACTACGAGCAGTACTTC.

This chain joins TRBV4-1 and TRBJ1-1; D unclear. From germline, CDR1 is MGHRA and CDR2 YSYEKL. V shed 1 base and J shed 1 base, with 4 bases lying between them. The CDR3 extends over 13 amino acids. CDR3 loop: CASSQGRNTEAFF. CDR3 nucleotide sequence: TGCGCCAGCAGCCAAGGACGGAACACTGAAGCTTTCTTT.

This rearrangement joins TRBV19 to TRBJ2-7, with D perhaps TRBD1 (6 bases). Per the germline V gene, CDR1 is LNHDA and CDR2 is SQIVND (reference sequence). Trimming stripped 8 bases from V and 2 bases from J, with 16 bases between. The length of the CDR3 is 14 residues. The CDR3 region has the DNA TGTGCCAGTCGGCTCCAGGGGTCAACCTACGAGCAGTACTTC. This sequence encodes CASRLQGSTYEQYF.

This clone is a singleton in its sample. The V call is TRBV6-1, the J call TRBJ2-5; perhaps TRBD2 as D (6 bases). V shed 4 bases and J shed 4 bases, with 10 bases lying between them. The CDR3 has 13 amino acids. The germline CDR1 and CDR2 sequences are MNHNS and SASEGT. CDR3 amino acids: CASSGGVGETQYF. CDR3 DNA: TGTGCCAGCAGTGGGGGGGTGGGAGAGACCCAGTACTTC.

This sequence joins TRBV12-5 and TRBJ2-3; no clear D gene. Trimming pared 2 bases from V and 6 bases from J, leaving 6 bases between. The CDR3 has 12 residues. Germline assignment: CDR1 LGHNT and CDR2 FRNRAP. In DNA, the CDR3 is TGTGCTAGTGGTTTGTTGGGTGATACGCAGTATTTT. It specifies CASGLLGDTQYF.

The rearrangement joins TRBV4-2 to TRBJ2-1; D perhaps matches TRBD2 (6 bases). Trimming cost V 5 bases and J 1 base, with 24 bases left between them. Germline V gives CDR1 LGHNA, CDR2 YNFKEQ. The CDR3 loop spans 19 amino acids. The CDR3 sequence: CASSFPAGKELRSYNEQFF. CDR3 coding DNA: TGTGCCAGCAGCTTTCCGGCGGGGAAGGAGCTTAGGTCCTACAATGAGCAGTTCTTC.

V is TRBV23-1 and J is TRBJ1-2; 8 bases align to TRBD1. TRBV23-1 is recorded as an ORF, its role being uncertain. Losses at the gene ends were 7 bases for V and 6 bases for J; bases not matched to a gene: 10. The length of the CDR3 is 14 residues. This CDR3 is CASIPSTGEDGYTF. The CDR3 DNA is TGCGCCAGCATTCCCTCGACAGGGGAGGATGGCTACACCTTC.

This chain joins TRBV10-3 and TRBJ2-7; 10 bases are shared with TRBD2. The ends lost 5 bases at V and 1 base at J; junction bases unmatched: 5. There are 15 residues in the CDR3. From germline, CDR1 is ENHRY and CDR2 SYGVKD. CDR3 residues: CAISLAGEGSYEQYF. As DNA, the CDR3 is TGTGCCATCAGTCTAGCGGGAGAGGGGTCCTACGAGCAGTACTTC.

The gene calls are TRBV6-5 and TRBJ2-7, with D possibly TRBD1 on 6 matching bases. Germline values: CDR1 MNHEY, CDR2 SVGAGI. The CDR3 sequence is 15 residues long. The V gene lost 6 bases and the J gene lost 3 bases, with 18 bases spanning the gap. CDR3 amino acids: CASREFLDRYYEQYF. The CDR3 nucleotides read TGTGCCAGCAGGGAATTCCTCGACAGGTACTACGAGCAGTACTTC.

The genes are TRBV4-1 and TRBJ2-2; maybe TRBD2 (6 bases). Trimming cost V 8 bases and J 3 bases, with 16 bases left between them. The CDR3 has 15 residues. The germline gives CDR1 MGHRA, CDR2 YSYEKL. The CDR3 reads CASRDWRDDTGELFF. The CDR3 nucleotides read TGCGCCAGCCGGGACTGGCGGGACGACACCGGGGAGCTGTTTTTT.

J is TRBJ1-5 and V is TRBV19; no reliable D call. This CDR3 comprises 12 residues. Trimming cost V 8 bases and J 0 bases, with 5 bases left between them. Germline values: CDR1 LNHDA, CDR2 SQIVND (reference sequence). CDR3 residues: CASGYSNQPQHF. The DNA for the CDR3 is TGTGCCAGTGGATATAGCAATCAGCCCCAGCATTTT.

This clone showed up just once. The V call is TRBV2, the J call TRBJ1-4; tentative D call: TRBD1 (6 bases). Trimming left V 0 bases short and J 8 bases short, with 13 bases between. There are 15 residues in the CDR3. Germline assignment: CDR1 SNHLY and CDR2 FYNNEI. CDR3 protein: CASSEARGLMEKLFF. CDR3 bases: TGTGCCAGCAGTGAAGCGCGGGGGCTAATGGAAAAACTGTTTTTT.

CDR3 protein: CASSRGLAGGNTDTQYF. CDR3 coding DNA: TGTGCCAGCAGCCGTGGGCTAGCGGGGGGGAACACAGATACGCAGTATTTT. The V gene is TRBV5-6, the J gene TRBJ2-3; TRBD2 matches 12 bases. The CDR3 length is 17 residues. Germline V gene sequence: CDR1 SGHDT, CDR2 YYEEEE. With V trimmed by 4 bases and J by 2 bases, 8 bases remained unmatched.